The 27 T cell receptor beta chains in this list originate from one sample, sequenced in a study of CD8 T cells in ankylosing spondylitis. TCRdb passed the 5' RACE reads through MiXCR, listing each CDR3 protein once. This sample yields 150,000 to 200,000 distinct CDR3 sequences, of which approximately 20% are seen a single time; under 9% belongs to the top ten. The source material was blood, either unsorted or a sorted T cell fraction (not recorded which). These TCRs come from a male donor with ankylosing spondylitis or in good health (not recorded which).

This clonotype was recorded many times. This chain connects TRBV21-1 to TRBJ2-7; the table's D call, TRBD1, was not checked against the DNA. TRBV21-1 constitutes a pseudogene. CDR3 size: 16 residues. This chain's CDR3 is CASSKVSGLDAYEQYF. CDR3 nucleotide sequence: TGTGCCAGCAGCAAAGTATCAGGGTTGGATGCCTACGAGCAGTACTTC.

This clonotype was seen repeatedly, ten times or more. V is TRBV20-1 and J is TRBJ2-7, with 7 bases that match TRBD2. The V and J ends lost 7 bases and 7 bases, in that order; junction bases with no gene match: 10. The CDR3 runs 12 residues. In germline, CDR1 is DFQATT, CDR2 SNEGSKA (reference sequence). Here the CDR3 DNA reads TGCAGTGTCCCAAGCGGGGCGTTGGAGCAGTACTTC. Translation gives CSVPSGALEQYF.

This clonotype was observed a few times. The genes are TRBV21-1 and TRBJ1-5. TRBV21-1 is described as a pseudogene. The CDR3 consists of 15 residues. CDR3 in amino acids: CASRPGRYSNQPQHF. The CDR3 DNA sequence: TGTGCCAGCAGGCCAGGACGATATAGCAATCAGCCCCAGCATTTT.

This clonotype showed up many times. This chain uses TRBV5-6 with TRBJ2-7, with TRBD2 as a possible D gene (5 bases). CDR1 and CDR2 from the germline V gene are SGHDT and YYEEEE. V shed 4 bases and J shed 0 bases, with 11 bases lying between them. The CDR3 runs 14 residues. The CDR3 sequence is CASSRTHSSYEQYF. The CDR3 nucleotides read TGTGCCAGCAGCCGGACTCACAGCTCCTACGAGCAGTACTTC.

This sequence joins TRBV7-2 and TRBJ1-1, with D maybe TRBD1 (5 bases). This CDR3 region has 16 residues. With 1 base removed from V and 5 bases from J, the gap between germline ends came to 17 bases. The germline V gene has CDR1 SGHTA and CDR2 FQGNSA. CDR3 loop: CASSLGSTHWGTEAFF. CDR3 in DNA: TGTGCCAGCAGCTTAGGTTCTACCCACTGGGGGACTGAAGCTTTCTTT.

The chain links TRBV7-2 to TRBJ1-1; no reliable D call. There are 15 residues in the CDR3. V shed 5 bases and J shed 5 bases, with 18 bases lying between them. CDR1 is SGHTA, CDR2 FQGNSA, per germline. The CDR3 protein is CASSPMGGIRTEAFF. DNA for the CDR3: TGTGCCAGCAGCCCGATGGGAGGTATCCGGACTGAAGCTTTCTTT.

The chain combines TRBV5-1 with TRBJ1-1; D is ambiguous. This CDR3 is 13 amino acids long. Germline loops: CDR1 SGHRS, CDR2 YFSETQ. V lost 4 bases to trimming and J lost 2 bases, with 9 bases between them. This CDR3 reads CASSGNHNTEAFF. The CDR3 DNA follows: TGCGCCAGCAGCGGAAATCATAACACTGAAGCTTTCTTT. Supplemented by reference TRBV5-1 and TRBJ1-1, the full variable domain reads KAGVTQTPRYLIKTRGQQVTLSCSPISGHRSVSWYQQTPGQGLQFLFEYFSETQRNKGNFPGRFSGRQFSNSRSEMNVSTLELGDSALYLCASSGNHNTEAFFGQGTRLTVV.

There are a few counts of this clonotype. The rearrangement links TRBV28 to TRBJ2-7, with 8 bases identical to TRBD1. The germline CDR1 and CDR2 sequences are MDHEN and SYDVKM. Trimming took 6 bases from V and 2 from J; bases not matched to a gene: 6. The CDR3 covers 14 residues. In nucleotides, the CDR3 is TGTGCCAGCAGACCCAGGGGGCCAACCTACGAGCAGTACTTC. Its protein is CASRPRGPTYEQYF.

The table lists this clonotype with a few counts. The rearrangement joins TRBV6-5 to TRBJ2-1; D is unresolved. Germline lookup yields CDR1 MNHEY and CDR2 SVGAGI. Trimming took 2 bases from V and 3 from J, leaving 5 bases between them. The CDR3 extends over 13 amino acids. The CDR3 DNA reads TGTGCCAGCAGTTACAACGGCTACAATGAGCAGTTCTTC. It specifies CASSYNGYNEQFF.

This clonotype was seen at least ten times. V is TRBV7-3 and J is TRBJ2-1, with 7 bases matching TRBD2. The CDR3 totals 16 residues. V shed 2 bases, J shed 0 bases, and the junction held 4 bases outside the gene matches. CDR1 and CDR2 (germline): SGHTA, FQGTGA. The CDR3 DNA follows: TGTGCCAGCAGCTTAGGGCTAGCGGTCTCCTACAATGAGCAGTTCTTC. Protein: CASSLGLAVSYNEQFF.

In this sample, this clonotype turned up many times. The chain recombines TRBV20-1 with TRBJ2-3; D remains unclear. CDR1 is DFQATT and CDR2 is SNEGSKA in the germline V gene (reference sequence). The CDR3 extends over 12 amino acids. The V end lost 6 bases, the J end lost 4 bases, and 11 bases lay between the germline ends. The CDR3 bases are TGCAGTGCCCGATCTCGTCCAGATACGCAGTATTTT. Its translation is CSARSRPDTQYF.

This clonotype was found many times. The chain combines TRBV5-6 with TRBJ1-5, with D possibly TRBD1 on 5 matching bases. CDR1 is SGHDT and CDR2 is YYEEEE in the germline V gene. Deletions cut 1 base from V and 5 bases from J, with 13 bases between. CDR3 length: 15 residues. CDR3 sequence reads: CASSLRIGTDQPQHF. CDR3 bases: TGTGCCAGCAGCTTGCGGATTGGGACCGATCAGCCCCAGCATTTT.

This clonotype has a handful of counts. A much bigger clone sits one base away, suggesting this may be a read error. The V call is TRBV20-1, the J call TRBJ2-2; 10 nucleotides match TRBD1. The CDR3 has 16 amino acids. Germline CDR1 and CDR2: DFQATT and SNEGSKA (reference sequence). The CDR3 DNA reads TGCTGTGCTAGACGATTGGGACAGGGGTCGGCCGGGGAGCTGTTTTTT. Translated: CCARRLGQGSAGELFF.

CDR3 sequence reads: CSLGQYETQYF. CDR3 bases: TGCAGCCTCGGGCAGTATGAGACCCAGTACTTC. The rearrangement uses TRBV29-1 and TRBJ2-5; D remains unclear. This CDR3 is built from 11 residues. Trimming stripped 8 bases from V and 5 bases from J, with 12 bases between. Germline CDR1 SQVTM, CDR2 ANQGSEA.

In the case of this clonotype: The junction and the germline gene differ at one end; a read error may be behind it. This chain uses TRBV7-2 with TRBJ2-1, with 7 positions matching TRBD2. CDR1 is SGHTA, CDR2 FQGNSA, per germline. The CDR3 has 16 amino acids. The CDR3 DNA is TGTGCCACCAGCCCTCCTAGCGGTAGGATGGGGGATGAGCAGTTCTTC. It translates to CATSPPSGRMGDEQFF.

This clonotype was recorded many times. The chain has TRBV19 and TRBJ1-2, with 7 bases matching TRBD1. V dropped 7 bases and J dropped 0; count of bases not matched to a gene: 5. From germline, CDR1 is LNHDA and CDR2 SQIVND (reference sequence). The CDR3 has 14 residues. The CDR3 loop reads CASNGGTANYGYTF. CDR3 sequence (DNA): TGTGCCAGTAACGGCGGGACAGCTAACTATGGCTACACCTTC.

This clonotype has ten or more counts. The chain recombines TRBV19 with TRBJ2-3, with D possibly being TRBD1 (5 bases). V was cut by 2 bases and J by 4 bases, with 10 bases left in between. Germline assignment: CDR1 LNHDA and CDR2 SQIVND (reference sequence). The CDR3 has 14 residues. DNA of the CDR3: TGTGCCAGTAGTATAATGACAGATTCAGATACGCAGTATTTT. Its protein is CASSIMTDSDTQYF.

The chain carries TRBV7-3 and TRBJ2-3; D is uncertain. Trimming removed 6 bases at V and 0 bases at J, with 10 bases between. Germline V gene data show CDR1 as SGHTA and CDR2 as FQGTGA. There are 14 residues in the CDR3. The DNA for the CDR3 is TGTGCCAGCAGTCCAAGCGCAAGCACAGATACGCAGTATTTT. The encoded protein is CASSPSASTDTQYF.

This clonotype was detected many times. V is TRBV5-1 and J is TRBJ2-5; a possible D gene is TRBD1 (6 bases). Germline V gene lookup returns CDR1 SGHRS and CDR2 YFSETQ. The CDR3 runs to 13 residues. Trimming left V 4 bases short and J 0 bases short, with 7 bases between. The CDR3 sequence is CASSGDNQETQYF. In nucleotides, the CDR3 is TGCGCCAGCAGCGGGGACAACCAAGAGACCCAGTACTTC.

This clonotype has more than one count but fewer than ten. This chain joins TRBV18 and TRBJ2-4, with 9 nucleotides matching TRBD1. CDR1 is KGHSH and CDR2 is LQKENI in the germline V gene. There are 15 residues in the CDR3. V trimming: 4 bases; J trimming: 8 bases; junction bases outside the gene matches: 9. The CDR3 loop reads CASSRYRDREDIQYF. The CDR3 bases are TGTGCCAGCTCACGATACCGGGACAGGGAAGACATTCAGTACTTC.

This clonotype has at least ten counts. The V and J genes are TRBV19 and TRBJ1-3, with 7 bases that match TRBD1. The germline V gene has CDR1 LNHDA and CDR2 SQIVND (reference sequence). The CDR3 length is 16 residues. Unmatched junction bases numbered 11, after V lost 9 bases and J lost 0 bases. The CDR3 sequence is CASRRGTAGSGNTIYF. The CDR3, as DNA: TGTGCCAGCCGGCGAGGGACAGCTGGCTCTGGAAACACCATATATTTT.

This clonotype has at least ten counts. The J gene is TRBJ1-2, the V gene TRBV5-8; the match to TRBD1 covers 8 bases. CDR1 SGHTS and CDR2 YDEGEE come from the germline V gene. V lost 0 bases to trimming and J lost 4 bases; unmatched junction nucleotides: 8. The CDR3 runs 16 residues. CDR3 region: CASSLEGTGRPYGYTF. The CDR3 bases are TGTGCCAGCAGCTTGGAAGGGACAGGACGACCCTATGGCTACACCTTC.

At least ten counts were recorded for this clonotype. The chain links TRBV6-6 to TRBJ1-3; tentatively, D is TRBD1 (6 bases). The V end lost 9 bases, the J end lost 1 base, and 16 bases lay between the germline ends. Looked up from germline, CDR1 is MNHNY and CDR2 is SVGAGI (reference sequence). The CDR3 consists of 15 residues. In nucleotides, the CDR3 is TGTGCCAGTACTACAGGGTATCAGTCTGGAAACACCATATATTTT. Protein sequence: CASTTGYQSGNTIYF.

This chain uses TRBV28 with TRBJ2-5, with 7 positions matching TRBD1. Germline assignment: CDR1 MDHEN and CDR2 SYDVKM. Unmatched junction bases numbered 3, after V lost 6 bases and J lost 2 bases. CDR3 size: 13 residues. In nucleotides, the CDR3 is TGTGCCAGCAGCCTGGGACAGCAAGAGACCCAGTACTTC. This encodes CASSLGQQETQYF.

This clonotype was recorded many times. The V call is TRBV5-1, the J call TRBJ1-1; no firm D call. With 4 bases removed from V and 3 bases from J, the gap between germline ends came to 7 bases. CDR3 size: 12 residues. The germline V gene encodes CDR1 SGHRS and CDR2 YFSETQ. CDR3 DNA sequence: TGCGCCAGCAGCGTTGGAGACACTGAAGCTTTCTTT. Amino acids: CASSVGDTEAFF.

As to this clonotype: An end of the junction differs from the germline gene, which may be a read error. The J gene is TRBJ2-3, the V gene TRBV12-3 or TRBV12-4; maybe TRBD1 (5 bases). There are 13 residues in the CDR3. Here the CDR3 reads CASSFQDTDKQYF. CDR3 in DNA: TGTGCCAGCAGTTTTCAGGACACAGATAAGCAGTATTTT.

The rearrangement links TRBV7-9 to TRBJ1-2, with unresolved D. The CDR3 has 15 residues. The germline V gene encodes CDR1 SEHNR and CDR2 FQNEAQ (reference sequence). V lost 2 bases and J 5 bases, leaving 15 bases between the germline ends. CDR3 DNA sequence: TGTGCCAGCAGCTTACCCCAAGTGCAGTCATATGGCTACACCTTC. As protein: CASSLPQVQSYGYTF.